This T cell receptor beta chain appears in the sequencing data of a study of blood T cell repertoires in COVID-19. On the study more broadly: PBMCs, B-cell-depleted T cells, or T cells provided the cDNA or gDNA that made up the material.

Libraries were prepared by immunoSEQ multiplex PCR; TCRdb keeps only in-frame clonotypes and omits some of them. The sample has roughly 55,000 clones; around 83% are singletons. Trimming pared 2 bases from V and 3 bases from J, leaving 19 bases between. Germline V lookup: CDR1 SGHAT, CDR2 FQNNGV. CDR3 length: 17 amino acids. The chain has TRBV11-2 and TRBJ1-1; D is possibly TRBD1 (5 bases). The clonotype originates from a woman aged 55 to 70 with acute or convalescent COVID-19. The sample comprised peripheral blood. CDR3 nucleotides: TGTGCCAGCAGCTTAACCGAGAGGTGGGGAGGGGACACTGAAGCTTTCTTT. It encodes CASSLTERWGGDTEAFF.